The rows below give T cell receptor beta chains drawn from one sample of a study of blood T cell repertoires in COVID-19. This table comes from immunoSEQ multiplex PCR, and its TCRdb copy is limited to in-frame clones, with some not included. The top ten hold around 1.9% of the sample, which has 150,000 to 200,000 clones, around 85% seen once. Sample: peripheral blood. The receptors stem from a man between 70 and 80 years old with active or convalescent COVID-19. Both conserved end residues are part of each CDR3. Fields, in order: CDR3 DNA, CDR3 protein, D gene, V gene, clone size, J gene. The D gene is left open where the match is weak. Clone size is not always given. Where it is, it says once, few, many or a class for expanded clones.

TGTGCCAGCAGCCCCCGTCCATGGGACATCTCCTACGAGCAGTACTTC CASSPRPWDISYEQYF . TRBV7-2 . TRBJ2-7
TGTGCCAGCAAACTAGGACAGGGATTAGAATCACCCCTCCACTTT CASKLGQGLESPLHF TRBD1 TRBV6-5 once TRBJ1-6
TGTGCCAGCAGTGAAGAGAGGAATTCACCCCTCCACTTT CASSEERNSPLHF . TRBV6-1 . TRBJ1-6
TGCGCCAGCAGCCAAGAACAGGACGGGCGGAATTCACCCCTCCACTTT CASSQEQDGRNSPLHF . TRBV4-1 . TRBJ1-6
TGTGCCAGCAGCTTAGGTGCGGGGCCAGGCACAGATACGCAGTATTTT CASSLGAGPGTDTQYF . TRBV7-2 . TRBJ2-3
TGTGCCAGCAGCCAAGTGGGAAGGGGCCGCGCCTCGGAGACCCAGTACTTC CASSQVGRGRASETQYF . TRBV3-1/TRBV3-2 . TRBJ2-5
TGTGCCAGTACAAGCCGAAAGAATAGCGGGAGCATGGCCGGGGAGCTGTTTTTT CASTSRKNSGSMAGELFF TRBD2 TRBV19 . TRBJ2-2
TGCGCCAGCAGTGTTACCTCTAGCGGGAACACCGGGGAGCTGTTTTTT CASSVTSSGNTGELFF TRBD2 TRBV5-1 . TRBJ2-2
TGTGCCATCAGTGAGTTCGGTGTGGGACAGAACACTGAAGCTTTCTTT CAISEFGVGQNTEAFF . TRBV10-3 . TRBJ1-1
TGTGCCAGCAGCCCACCGCGCGAGGTGGGCACTGAAGCTTTCTTT CASSPPREVGTEAFF . TRBV28 . TRBJ1-1
TGTGCCAGCAGCTCACGTGGGACAGGGGGCTGGGAGCAGTACTTC CASSSRGTGGWEQYF TRBD1 TRBV5-4 . TRBJ2-7
TGTGCCAGCAGATCGGGACAAGGAAACACCATATATTTT CASRSGQGNTIYF . TRBV28 . TRBJ1-3
TGTGCCAGCAGTTACTCGTTAGGGGCGAGGACTGAAGCTTTCTTT CASSYSLGARTEAFF . TRBV6-2/TRBV6-3 . TRBJ1-1
TGTGCCAGCAGTTTAGGGCAGGGTATCGAGCAGTACTTC CASSLGQGIEQYF . TRBV12-3/TRBV12-4 . TRBJ2-7
TGTGCCAGCAGTTACGGAACAGTAACCTCCTACAATGAGCAGTTCTTC CASSYGTVTSYNEQFF . TRBV6-5 . TRBJ2-1
TGTGCCAGCACCTCCACCAACAGGGTCCAGCTCGGGGAGCTGTTTTTT CASTSTNRVQLGELFF . TRBV7-2 . TRBJ2-2
TGTGCCAGCAGTCTACAGGGGGCTGGGACCAAAAACATTCAGTACTTC CASSLQGAGTKNIQYF TRBD1 TRBV27 . TRBJ2-4
TGTGCCAGCAGCTACAGGGAAGATTCACCCCTCCACTTT CASSYREDSPLHF . TRBV27 . TRBJ1-6
TGTGCCAGCAGCCAAGAAGGGGTAACCTACGAGCAGTACTTC CASSQEGVTYEQYF . TRBV3-1/TRBV3-2 . TRBJ2-7
TGTGCCAGCAGTTCGTATAGCGGCAGGGGGACTGGGGAGCAGTACTTC CASSSYSGRGTGEQYF . TRBV27 . TRBJ2-7
TGTGCCAGCAGTTTCCATTCTGGACAGGTATCCTCTGGAAACACCATATATTTT CASSFHSGQVSSGNTIYF TRBD1 TRBV28 . TRBJ1-3
TGTGCCAGCAGCCCGACAAACTCTGGAAACACCATATATTTT CASSPTNSGNTIYF . TRBV3-1/TRBV3-2 . TRBJ1-3
TGTGCCAGCAGCTTTGGGACACCTAGCAATCAGCCCCAGCATTTT CASSFGTPSNQPQHF . TRBV7-9 . TRBJ1-5
TGTGCCAGCAGCGCCGGGGGGGACCGGGGCGAGCAGTACTTC CASSAGGDRGEQYF TRBD2 TRBV5-4 . TRBJ2-7
. CASSSQAYRCNEQFF . TRBV12-1 . TRBJ2-1
TGTGCCTGGAGTTCATTTCGGGACAGGGGAGTCAACACCGGGGAGCTGTTTTTT CAWSSFRDRGVNTGELFF TRBD1 TRBV30 few TRBJ2-2
TGTGCCAGCAGCCGGCGGGGGGCCCATAACTATGGCTACACCTTC CASSRRGAHNYGYTF . TRBV6-5 . TRBJ1-2
TGTGCCAGCTCACCGGGGGGCTATGGCTACACCTTC CASSPGGYGYTF . TRBV18 . TRBJ1-2
TGTGCCAGCTCATACATCCCGGGACAAAAAGAGACCCAGTACTTC CASSYIPGQKETQYF . TRBV18 . TRBJ2-5
TGTGCCACCAGTGATAACAGGGGAAATGACTATGGCTACACCTTC CATSDNRGNDYGYTF TRBD1 TRBV24-1 . TRBJ1-2
TGCGCCAGCAGCCCGGGAGGGCCCTTAGATACGCAGTATTTT CASSPGGPLDTQYF TRBD2 TRBV10-1 . TRBJ2-3
TGTGCCACCAGTTTCGGGACTAGCGGCACAGATACGCAGTATTTT CATSFGTSGTDTQYF TRBD2 TRBV24-1 . TRBJ2-3
TGTGCCAGCAGTTTGGGCTGGGGGGGACTAGCGGGGAGAAGCTCCTACAATGAGCAGTTCTTC CASSLGWGGLAGRSSYNEQFF TRBD2 TRBV27 . TRBJ2-1
TGTGCCAGCAGTCCCAGGGACTTCCCGAACGAGCAGTACTTC CASSPRDFPNEQYF . TRBV28 few TRBJ2-7
TGTGCCAGCAGTTACTCGGGGACAATTAGGGCTTACGAGCAGTACTTC CASSYSGTIRAYEQYF . TRBV6-5 . TRBJ2-7
TGTGCCAGCAGATTACAGGGGTCCGGTGGCTACACCTTC CASRLQGSGGYTF TRBD1 TRBV27 . TRBJ1-2
TGTGCCAGCAGCTTGGTATTTCAGGGAAATAATTCACCCCTCCACTTT CASSLVFQGNNSPLHF . TRBV5-5 . TRBJ1-6
TGTGCCTGGAGTACCGGGACAGGTTACCTGAACACTGAAGCTTTCTTT CAWSTGTGYLNTEAFF TRBD1 TRBV30 . TRBJ1-1
TGTGCCAGCAGAAGACAGGGGCAAGATACGCAGTATTTT CASRRQGQDTQYF TRBD1 TRBV28 . TRBJ2-3
TGTGCCACCTCCTCCGGGACTAGCGGTTACGAGCAGTACTTC CATSSGTSGYEQYF TRBD2 TRBV2 once TRBJ2-7
TGTGCCAGCAGCCGTAGCGGGGGGGGGCAAGAGACCCAGTACTTC CASSRSGGGQETQYF TRBD2 TRBV9 . TRBJ2-5
TGCGCCAGCAGCCAAGACGACACCTCTGGAAACACCATATATTTT CASSQDDTSGNTIYF . TRBV4-1 once TRBJ1-3
TGTGCCAGCAGCGTAGCTCCGGCGGGGGCTGGGACCGGGGAGCTGTTTTTT CASSVAPAGAGTGELFF . TRBV9 . TRBJ2-2
TGTGCCAGCAGTGAAGATGGGAGGGGCAATCAGCCCCAGCATTTT CASSEDGRGNQPQHF . TRBV2 . TRBJ1-5
TGTGCCAGCAGTGAATTCACAGGGGGCGCTTCTAGGACAGATACGCAGTATTTT CASSEFTGGASRTDTQYF TRBD1 TRBV6-1 . TRBJ2-3
TGCAGCACCCGACAGAACATAATGAACACTGAAGCTTTCTTT CSTRQNIMNTEAFF . TRBV29-1 . TRBJ1-1
TGTGCCTGGAAACATTTCGGGACAGTGTCTCAGCCCCAGCATTTT CAWKHFGTVSQPQHF TRBD1 TRBV30 once TRBJ1-5
TGCGCCAGCTCACGGGACAGGGGATCATCCTATAATTCACCCCTCCACTTT CASSRDRGSSYNSPLHF TRBD1 TRBV10-2 . TRBJ1-6
TGTGCCAGCAGGAGACAGGGGATGGGCAATCAGCCCCAGCATTTT CASRRQGMGNQPQHF TRBD1 TRBV6-5 few TRBJ1-5
TGTGCCACGGACCCCGGGACTAGCGGGAGGAACGAGCAGTACTTC CATDPGTSGRNEQYF TRBD2 TRBV15 . TRBJ2-7
TGTGCCAGCTCACCACTGACAGCTGAGGCCAGGGGCTACACCTTC CASSPLTAEARGYTF . TRBV18 . TRBJ1-2
TGCAGTGCGGGCAACTACGAGCAGTACTTC CSAGNYEQYF . TRBV20-1 . TRBJ2-7
TGCAGCGTCCTAATGCGTGAGACTAACGGGCGATCTTTCTTT CSVLMRETNGRSFF . TRBV29-1 . TRBJ1-1
TGTGCCAGCATCGACAGGGGGACCGGGGAGCTGTTTTTT CASIDRGTGELFF TRBD1 TRBV28 few TRBJ2-2
TGTGCCAGCAGCAGATCGACAGGGCGCACTGAAGCTTTCTTT CASSRSTGRTEAFF TRBD1 TRBV11-2 . TRBJ1-1
TGTGCCAGCAGCCAAGCAGGGACAGGTCCCTACGAGCAGTACTTC CASSQAGTGPYEQYF TRBD1 TRBV3-1/TRBV3-2 . TRBJ2-7
TGCGCCAGCAGTGCTGGCGGGGGTACAACTAGCACAGATACGCAGTATTTT CASSAGGGTTSTDTQYF TRBD2 TRBV10-1 . TRBJ2-3
TGTGCCAGCAGCACAGATCGGGGGAATACGCAGTATTTT CASSTDRGNTQYF . TRBV3-1/TRBV3-2 . TRBJ2-3
TGCGCCAGCAGCCGAGCCCTATCCGGCACTGAAGCTTTCTTT CASSRALSGTEAFF . TRBV4-3 once TRBJ1-1
TGTGCCAGCAGCTTGGATTCAGGGTACGAAGCTTTCTTT CASSLDSGYEAFF . TRBV5-4 few TRBJ1-1